This T cell receptor beta chain was recorded in a study of blood T cell repertoires in COVID-19. Looking at the study overall: Acute and convalescent COVID-19 specimens originated in the United States, Italy and Spain. Sources were T cells, B-cell-depleted T cells, or PBMCs; the material itself was cDNA or gDNA.

Authors' methods: Quantification of nucleated cells was approximated via reference gene primer amplification. Data came from immunoSEQ multiplex PCR; TCRdb stores just in-frame clones and leaves some out. The DNA gave D and trimming, while V, J and clone size come from that table. The sample holds some 150,000 clones, 86% seen once. In Seattle, patients joined the study during active infection and were tracked longitudinally. Per germline, CDR1 MGHRA and CDR2 YSYEKL. This CDR3 contains 16 residues. Trimming removed 0 bases from V and 9 bases from J, with 18 bases in between. The chain combines TRBV4-1 with TRBJ2-1; D is possibly TRBD2 (6 bases). The sequence came from a woman aged 60-75 years with COVID-19, enrolled during active disease. The sequenced sample consisted of peripheral blood. The CDR3 loop reads CASSQEVSGARGEQFF. Here the CDR3 DNA reads TGCGCCAGCAGCCAAGAGGTTAGCGGAGCCCGGGGTGAGCAGTTCTTC.